One and the same sample provided the 15 T cell receptor beta chains below, sequenced in a study of blood T cells in healthy people across ages. A second PCR, run for about 7 to 12 cycles, used a sample-barcoded 5' primer plus a J-beta primer mix. In TCRdb, the 5' RACE reads were re-called with MiXCR into one record per CDR3 protein. The sample has about 800,000 distinct CDR3 sequences; more than 20% are singletons. These data were also reused for a study on T cells of mothers and their children.

The material sequenced was blood. These receptors all come from a boy between 10 and 17 years old in good health.

The chain joins TRBV29-1 to TRBJ2-1; 9 bases fit TRBD2. Germline CDR1 reads SQVTM; CDR2 reads ANQGSEA. The CDR3 length is 12 residues. V dropped 8 bases and J dropped 7; count of bases not matched to a gene: 6. The CDR3: CSPRTSANEQFF. CDR3 nucleotides: TGCAGCCCACGGACTAGCGCAAATGAGCAGTTCTTC.

The V and J genes are TRBV4-3 and TRBJ2-7; D is unresolved. The CDR3 totals 13 residues. Between the trimmed V and J ends, which lost 3 bases and 10 bases, there was a span of 16 bases. Germline V gene lookup returns CDR1 LGHNA and CDR2 YSLEER. CDR3: CASSQRLSQGQYF. The CDR3 nucleotides read TGCGCCAGCAGCCAGCGCTTGAGCCAAGGACAGTACTTC.

This clonotype was seen a few times. The rearrangement links TRBV6-1 to TRBJ2-3; tentatively, D is TRBD1 (5 bases). Trimming removed 3 bases at V and 5 bases at J, with 9 bases between. Germline V gives CDR1 MNHNS, CDR2 SASEGT. This CDR3 comprises 13 residues. The CDR3 reads CASSDQGIDTQYF. The CDR3 nucleotides read TGTGCCAGCAGTGACCAGGGTATAGATACGCAGTATTTT.

The chain combines TRBV4-1 with TRBJ2-5; 9 positions agree with TRBD1. The CDR3 length is 18 residues. J was trimmed by 3 bases and V by 0 bases; bases with no gene match: 11. Per germline, CDR1 MGHRA and CDR2 YSYEKL. CDR3 coding DNA: TGCGCCAGCAGCCAAGAAACGACGGGACAGGGACCCGAAGAGACCCAGTACTTC. It codes for CASSQETTGQGPEETQYF.

This sequence joins TRBV20-1 and TRBJ1-1, with D perhaps TRBD1 (6 bases). Germline CDR1 DFQATT, CDR2 SNEGSKA (reference sequence). The CDR3 length is 13 residues. The CDR3 DNA reads TGCAGCGTATCGCAGGGGAGGAGCACTGAAGCTTTCTTT. Translating gives CSVSQGRSTEAFF.

The rearrangement joins TRBV20-1 to TRBJ2-1, with TRBD2 identical over 7 bases. Unmatched junction bases numbered 8, after V lost 0 bases and J lost 15 bases. This CDR3 spans 12 amino acids. Germline V gene sequence: CDR1 DFQATT, CDR2 SNEGSKA (reference sequence). The CDR3 loop reads CSAREWAGAPFF. In DNA form, the CDR3 reads TGCAGTGCTAGAGAATGGGCGGGAGCCCCGTTCTTC.

The chain combines TRBV2 with TRBJ2-3; a possible D gene is TRBD1 (8 bases). With 7 bases removed from V and 6 bases from J, the gap between germline ends came to 14 bases. The CDR3 extends over 13 amino acids. Germline CDR1 reads SNHLY; CDR2 reads FYNNEI. The chain's CDR3 is CASKQGGTDTQYF. CDR3 sequence (DNA): TGTGCCAGCAAACAGGGGGGGACGGATACGCAGTATTTT.

This clonotype was observed once. V gene TRBV29-1 combines with J gene TRBJ2-1, with 7 nucleotides matching TRBD1. The germline V gene encodes CDR1 SQVTM and CDR2 ANQGSEA. This CDR3 region has 14 residues. After removal of 4 bases from V and 7 bases from J, the junction contained 10 bases not matched to a gene. The CDR3 is CSVVPRGLLNEQFF. DNA of the CDR3: TGCAGCGTTGTGCCTAGGGGGCTGCTAAATGAGCAGTTCTTC.

This rearrangement joins TRBV7-2 to TRBJ2-7; 8 positions agree with TRBD1. V shed 1 base and J 7 bases; nucleotides not matched to a gene: 9. The CDR3 spans 15 residues. Per germline, CDR1 SGHTA and CDR2 FQGNSA. The CDR3 bases are TGTGCCAGCAGCTTAGGCCGACAGGGGTCTTTGGAGCAGTACTTC. The encoded protein is CASSLGRQGSLEQYF.

This clonotype was picked up a small number of times. This chain links TRBV4-3 with TRBJ2-7; D unclear. The CDR3 consists of 14 residues. Trimming pared 0 bases from V and 2 bases from J, leaving 8 bases between. Germline values: CDR1 LGHNA, CDR2 YSLEER. The CDR3: CASSQDTGTYEQYF. The CDR3 nucleotides are TGCGCCAGCAGCCAAGATACGGGCACCTACGAGCAGTACTTC.

The table lists this clonotype with a few counts. In DNA form, the CDR3 reads TGCAGTGCTCCAGGGTCCGTGGGGTCTACCATATATTTT. As protein: CSAPGSVGSTIYF. J is TRBJ1-3 and V is TRBV20-1; a weak D match, TRBD1 (5 bases). Germline V gives CDR1 DFQATT, CDR2 SNEGSKA (reference sequence). The CDR3 runs 13 residues. V lost 5 bases and J 10 bases, leaving 18 bases between the germline ends.

The table lists this clonotype with a few counts. V gene TRBV5-6 combines with J gene TRBJ2-7, with a possible D match to TRBD1 (5 bases). The DNA end favors TRBJ2-1, so the J call may be wrong. The CDR3 consists of 16 residues. CDR1 SGHDT and CDR2 YYEEEE come from the germline V gene. The CDR3 DNA reads TGTGCCAGCAGCTTGGCGGCAGGGCTAGCCTACAATGAGCAGTTCTTC. Protein sequence: CASSLAAGLAYNEQFF.

J is TRBJ1-1 and V is TRBV7-9, with 7 bases fitting TRBD1. CDR3 length: 13 residues. The germline V gene has CDR1 SEHNR and CDR2 FQNEAQ (reference sequence). V dropped 7 bases and J dropped 1; count of bases not matched to a gene: 3. In DNA form, the CDR3 reads TGTGCCAGCAAGGACAGGAGGAACACTGAAGCTTTCTTT. Protein product: CASKDRRNTEAFF.

Only one count was recorded for this clonotype. This chain links TRBV7-2 with TRBJ2-7; 10 nucleotides line up with TRBD1. With 4 bases clipped from V and 2 bases from J, the junction kept 5 bases outside the gene matches. CDR3 size: 15 residues. In germline, CDR1 is SGHTA, CDR2 FQGNSA. CDR3 residues: CASSSRTGGTYEQYF. CDR3 bases: TGTGCCAGCAGCTCCCGGACAGGGGGGACCTACGAGCAGTACTTC.

V usage is TRBV5-1 and J usage is TRBJ2-4, with D perhaps matching TRBD1 (5 bases). The CDR3 length is 14 residues. The V gene lost 1 base and the J gene lost 7 bases, with 12 bases spanning the gap. Germline-derived CDR1 and CDR2 are SGHRS and YFSETQ. The CDR3 DNA follows: TGCGCCAGCAGCTTGATGGTGGGGCAGAACATTCAGTACTTC. This translates into CASSLMVGQNIQYF.